This TCR beta chain is from a study of T cells in Graves' hyperthyroidism and ophthalmopathy. Study-wide points: Ophthalmopathy was separated from stable hyperthyroidism by a 13 V-J model. The model's output predicted ophthalmopathy at a median of approximately 6.5 months prior to onset.

The study left out patients who had uncontrolled infection, other autoimmune disease, pregnancy or lactation. Diagnosing involved the use of clinical symptoms, serum thyroxine and TRAb, thyroid ultrasound and orbital computed tomography. This clonotype was counted a few times. The target antigen is unknown. Germline V lookup: CDR1 SGHTA, CDR2 FQGTGA. V shed 5 bases, J shed 7 bases, and the junction held 9 bases outside the gene matches. The CDR3 extends over 14 amino acids. Amplified TCR beta CDR3 regions derived from RNA transcripts. Using the HTBI primer set, a first-round RT-PCR was run on the TCR CDR3. MiXCR, run by TCRdb on the multiplex PCR reads, gives a single entry per CDR3 protein. The sample consists of approximately 640,000 distinct CDR3 sequences, 45% of them appearing once.

The material sequenced was peripheral blood or thyroid tissue (not recorded which). The TCR was taken from an adult man with Graves' disease, either hyperthyroidism or ophthalmopathy (not recorded which). The chain combines TRBV7-3 with TRBJ1-1; 8 nucleotides agree with TRBD1. CDR3 region: CASSQVQGAYEAFF. The CDR3, as DNA: TGTGCCAGCAGCCAAGTGCAGGGGGCGTATGAAGCTTTCTTT.